Below are 7 T cell receptor beta chains sequenced from a single sample in a study of post-analysis software for immune sequencing data. Findings and limits, study-wide: Several TRBV segments occurring more often in patients than controls included TRBV5-6, TRBV5-1 and TRBV20-1.

The authors incorporated unique molecular identifiers into the TCR beta cDNA libraries. A single record per CDR3 protein comes from TCRdb applying MiXCR to the PCR reads. This table has some 690,000 distinct CDR3 sequences, 55% to 60% appearing once. These receptors are not linked to any known antigen. Sequenced input: blood. These receptors all come from a girl between 2 and 10 years old with multiple sclerosis.

The rearrangement joins TRBV28 to TRBJ2-7; the D is unclear. V lost 3 bases and J lost 10, with 19 bases in between. The CDR3 extends over 14 amino acids. Germline V gene lookup returns CDR1 MDHEN and CDR2 SYDVKM. CDR3 protein: CASSLTVYPLEQYF. The CDR3 DNA reads TGTGCCAGCAGTTTGACGGTCTACCCACTGGAACAGTACTTC. Full variable domain (missing parts from reference TRBV28 and TRBJ2-7): DVKVTQSSRYLVKRTGEKVFLECVQDMDHENMFWYRQDPGLGLRLIYFSYDVKMKEKGDIPEGYSVSREKKERFSLILESASTNQTSMYLCASSLTVYPLEQYFGPGTRLTVT.

V gene TRBV7-8 combines with J gene TRBJ2-5; D gene uncertain. The germline CDR1 and CDR2 sequences are SGHVS and FQNEAQ. This CDR3 comprises 13 residues. V was clipped by 0 bases and J by 7 bases, with 9 bases between them. CDR3 coding DNA: TGTGCCAGCAGCTTAGCGTATGTAGGGACCCAGTACTTC. As protein: CASSLAYVGTQYF.

The chain is built from TRBV5-1 and TRBJ2-6; D remains ambiguous. Germline V gene data show CDR1 as SGHRS and CDR2 as YFSETQ. V shed 5 bases and J shed 1 base, with 10 bases lying between them. The CDR3 is 15 residues long. The CDR3 coding sequence is TGCGCCAGCAGGCATGCTCCATCTGGGGCCAACGTCCTGACTTTC. Its protein is CASRHAPSGANVLTF.

The rearrangement joins TRBV4-1 to TRBJ2-1; D might be TRBD2 (6 bases). The germline CDR1 and CDR2 sequences are MGHRA and YSYEKL. Between the trimmed V and J ends, which lost 0 bases and 7 bases, there was a span of 19 bases. The CDR3 has 17 residues. In DNA, the CDR3 is TGCGCCAGCAGCCAAGACTTCCGGGCCGGGGGAGATAATGAGCAGTTCTTC. This encodes CASSQDFRAGGDNEQFF.

This chain connects TRBV2 to TRBJ2-1, with TRBD1 matching 8 bases. This CDR3 has 13 amino acids. V dropped 6 bases and J dropped 6; count of bases not matched to a gene: 4. Germline V gene lookup returns CDR1 SNHLY and CDR2 FYNNEI. CDR3 residues: CASRDRDLNEQFF. Here the CDR3 DNA reads TGTGCCAGCAGGGACAGGGACCTCAATGAGCAGTTCTTC. Full variable domain (rest looked up from reference TRBV2 and TRBJ2-1): EPEVTQTPSHQVTQMGQEVILRCVPISNHLYFYWYRQILGQKVEFLVSFYNNEISEKSEIFDDQFSVERPDGSNFTLKIRSTKLEDSAMYFCASRDRDLNEQFFGPGTRLTVL.

This clonotype was seen only a few times. The chain employs TRBV12-3 or TRBV12-4 and TRBJ2-3; no clear D. V lost 3 bases and J 4 bases, leaving 11 bases between the germline ends. The CDR3 covers 14 residues. In DNA form, the CDR3 reads TGTGCCAGCAGTTTTATTCCCCAGGCAGATACGCAGTATTTT. Its translation: CASSFIPQADTQYF.

This clonotype was counted once. The chain recombines TRBV7-9 with TRBJ2-1; 13 bases agree with TRBD2. Germline CDR1 is SEHNR and CDR2 is FQNEAQ (reference sequence). V lost 4 bases, J lost 6 bases, and 9 bases stayed unmatched. The CDR3 length is 17 residues. The CDR3 here is CASSSKITSGGANEQFF. In DNA form, the CDR3 reads TGTGCCAGCAGCTCGAAGATAACTAGCGGGGGGGCCAATGAGCAGTTCTTC.